This TCR beta chain was sequenced for a study of response to subunit inactivated influenza vaccine. TCRdb reanalysed the RT-PCR reads using MiXCR and keeps one entry per CDR3 protein. The table records 450,000 to 600,000 distinct CDR3 sequences, 15% to 20% of them present only once. The V end was cut by 1 base, the J end by 6 bases, with 15 bases between. The CDR3 spans 15 residues. This clonotype appeared a few times. This receptor was obtained from a man between 50 and 70 years old who received an inactivated influenza vaccine. J is TRBJ1-1 and V is TRBV12-3 or TRBV12-4; D possibly corresponds to TRBD1 (5 bases). The sample in question was CD4+ T cells sorted from PBMCs, obtained less than 30 months after vaccination. The CDR3 is CASSLGGGGVAEAFF. For the CDR3, the DNA is TGTGCCAGCAGTTTAGGGGGGGGAGGGGTGGCTGAAGCTTTCTTT.